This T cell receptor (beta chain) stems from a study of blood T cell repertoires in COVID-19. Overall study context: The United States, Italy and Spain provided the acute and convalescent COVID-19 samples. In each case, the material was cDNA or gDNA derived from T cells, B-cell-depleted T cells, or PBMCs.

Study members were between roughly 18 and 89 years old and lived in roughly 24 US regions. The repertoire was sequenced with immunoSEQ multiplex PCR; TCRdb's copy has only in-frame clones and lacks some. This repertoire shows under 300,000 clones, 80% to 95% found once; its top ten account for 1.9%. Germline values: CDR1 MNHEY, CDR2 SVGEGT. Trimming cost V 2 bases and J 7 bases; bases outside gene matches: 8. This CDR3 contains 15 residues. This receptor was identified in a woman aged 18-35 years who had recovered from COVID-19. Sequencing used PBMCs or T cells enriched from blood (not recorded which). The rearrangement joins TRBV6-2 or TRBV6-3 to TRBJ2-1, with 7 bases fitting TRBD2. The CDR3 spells CASSYLRGVSNEQFF. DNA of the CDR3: TGTGCCAGCAGTTACCTCCGGGGGGTGAGTAATGAGCAGTTCTTC.